This T cell receptor (beta chain) is drawn from a study of T cells in localized non-small cell lung cancer. Method: immunoSEQ multiplex PCR; TCRdb's copy keeps in-frame clones and lacks some. The sample consists of around 83,000 clones, 80% of them appearing once. The germline gives CDR1 MNHNS, CDR2 SASEGT. V lost 8 bases and J lost 5, with 13 bases in between. The CDR3 loop spans 12 amino acids. This clone was counted once. The sample consisted of PBMCs, taken before any cancer treatment. This chain links TRBV6-1 with TRBJ2-7, with D uncertain. This receptor was identified in a man aged 40-75 years with stage II squamous cell lung carcinoma. CDR3 in DNA: TGTGCCAGCGCTGTTGGGTTCAACGAGCAGTACTTC. Amino acid sequence: CASAVGFNEQYF.